This T cell receptor beta chain was obtained from a study of blood T cell repertoires in COVID-19. Study summary: COVID-19 samples collected from the United States, Italy and Spain covered acute and convalescent phases. Nucleic acid was either cDNA or gDNA, and it came from T cells, B-cell-depleted T cells, or PBMCs.

Original processing methods: From reference gene primer amplification, estimates of nucleated cell counts were derived. Produced via immunoSEQ multiplex PCR; TCRdb's table is partial and in-frame only. The D gene and trimming were derived from the DNA, and the V and J assignments and clone size from that table. The data show 150,000 to 200,000 clones, about four fifths seen once. Sequences were obtained from peripheral blood. The TCR originated in a woman of 80 years or more with acute or convalescent COVID-19.

CDR3 nucleotides: TGTGCCAGCAGTAAGCCTAGCGGGACGTACGAGCAGTACTTC. Its protein product is CASSKPSGTYEQYF. V and J are TRBV6-2 or TRBV6-3 and TRBJ2-7; 9 bases align to TRBD2. V lost 5 bases to trimming and J lost 4 bases; unmatched junction nucleotides: 6. Germline CDR1 is MNHEY and CDR2 is SVGEGT. The CDR3 is 14 amino acids.